This T cell receptor beta chain was observed in a study of early stage breast cancer tumors listed by TCRdb under 2017. General notes on the study: Of the roughly 16 invasive breast tumors, about 13 were found to be estrogen receptor-positive, progesterone receptor-positive and HER2-negative. Of the approximately 12 ER+/PR+/HER2- tumors, eight were classified as invasive ductal carcinomas and four as invasive lobular carcinomas. On average, each sample had about 10-fold read coverage. A total of 2 million to 3 million templates, representing 1,097,674 unique clonotypes, were detected across all samples.

Trimming costs V 7 bases and J 0 bases, and their ends lie 16 bases apart. From the cysteine up to the phenylalanine, the CDR3 has a length of 16 residues. Of all the DNA, just the CDR3 is kept, 48 bases in frame from base 1. As encoded in the germline V gene (reference sequence), CDR1 is MNHNY while CDR2 is SVGAGI. Adjacent normal breast tissue was collected roughly 1.9-4 cm away from the tumor, rinsed in PBS and stored in prechilled RNAlater. Because normal breast tissue has high lipid content and low cell density, about 90-300 mg of normal breast tissue was often needed to obtain enough DNA. The study profiled bulk TCR beta-chain repertoires in matched peripheral blood, tumor and adjacent normal breast tissue taken from fewer than 20 patients with early-stage breast cancer. Genomic DNA was extracted with the Qiagen AllPrep DNA/RNA Mini kit. The paper as a whole reports these results and caveats: Greater similarity was observed between blood and normal breast repertoires than between blood and tumor repertoires, and tumor was distinguished from normal in about 85% of the 16 patients when each tissue was compared with blood. Enriched TCRB sequences shared across patients were found to be mostly commonly generated sequences that were unlikely to play an important role in the tumor microenvironment. Because the cohort was small, a breakdown by tumor subtype could not be done. Compared with adjacent normal breast tissue, tumors had higher clonality and 2 to 3-fold greater T cell density. Chain pairing and functional markers such as CD4, CD8 and FOXP3 were missed by bulk genomic DNA sequencing of unsorted cells.

Details on this clone: Its antigen specificity is not known. Per-nucleotide qualities are absent, and no much larger clonotype sits a single base away.

Two independent genomic DNA replicates were amplified for each sample, with approximately 0.5 ug used for blood and around 1.5 ug for tumor or normal breast. TCRB sequencing of genomic DNA was carried out with the ImmunoSeq Intro kit according to the manufacturer's instructions. Multiplex PCR ran around 29 cycles with proprietary primers and spike-in control sequences for absolute quantification. Single-end 150-bp reads were used to sequence an 87-bp fragment covering the CDR3 and the flanking V and J genes. Seven samples, with two replicates for each sample, were multiplexed per lane of an Illumina MiSeq using version 3.0 chemistry. The original pipeline was this. The vendor's proprietary pipeline handled the raw data processing, merging both replicates into a single result for each sample. Productive rearrangements sharing the V-gene family, CDR3 amino acid sequence and J-gene segment were defined as clonotypes. Clonality was computed as 1 minus the normalized Shannon entropy (Pielou evenness) of TCRB abundances. T cell density was estimated as total templates divided by the number of input cells, with the number of input cells inferred from the DNA input amount. Recon was used with default parameters to estimate total repertoire diversity and clonality. Tumor-enriched clonotypes were defined as having over 0.1% abundance in tumor and at least 32-fold higher abundance than in normal breast. TCRdb provides this immuneACCESS table in a form limited to in-frame rearrangements. Some clones are lacking; in checked studies, under half of them reflect an unresolved V gene, and why the rest are absent is not known. The V and J calls and the clone size are those of that table, but D and trimming were determined from the DNA. The sample yields around 13,000 clones; about four fifths were counted once. Of the sample, about 7.4% is held by the ten largest clones.

This clonotype originated in a person aged 45 to 59 with breast cancer. The chain is assembled from TRBV6-6 and TRBJ1-5; a confident D gene designation cannot be given. The source material was normal breast tissue next to the tumor. The CDR3 here reads CASTPTYGYSNQPQHF. The nucleotide sequence reads TGTGCCAGCACCCCTACGTATGGTTATAGCAATCAGCCCCAGCATTTT.